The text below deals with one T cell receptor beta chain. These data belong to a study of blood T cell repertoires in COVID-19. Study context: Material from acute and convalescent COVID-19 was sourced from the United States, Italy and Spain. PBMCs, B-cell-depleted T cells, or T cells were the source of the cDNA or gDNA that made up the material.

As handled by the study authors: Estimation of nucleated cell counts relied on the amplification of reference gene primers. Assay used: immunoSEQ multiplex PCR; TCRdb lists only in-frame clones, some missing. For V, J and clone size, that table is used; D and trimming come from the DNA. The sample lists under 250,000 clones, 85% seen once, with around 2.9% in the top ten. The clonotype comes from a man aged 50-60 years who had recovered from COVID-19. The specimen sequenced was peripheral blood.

The CDR3 protein is CASSSRGNQPQHF. CDR3 DNA: TGTGCCAGCAGTTCCAGGGGCAATCAGCCCCAGCATTTT. The chain is built from TRBV6-5 and TRBJ1-5, with D possibly TRBD1 on 5 matching bases. This CDR3 has 13 residues. Deletions cut 4 bases from V and 2 bases from J, with 6 bases between. Germline V lookup: CDR1 MNHEY, CDR2 SVGAGI.